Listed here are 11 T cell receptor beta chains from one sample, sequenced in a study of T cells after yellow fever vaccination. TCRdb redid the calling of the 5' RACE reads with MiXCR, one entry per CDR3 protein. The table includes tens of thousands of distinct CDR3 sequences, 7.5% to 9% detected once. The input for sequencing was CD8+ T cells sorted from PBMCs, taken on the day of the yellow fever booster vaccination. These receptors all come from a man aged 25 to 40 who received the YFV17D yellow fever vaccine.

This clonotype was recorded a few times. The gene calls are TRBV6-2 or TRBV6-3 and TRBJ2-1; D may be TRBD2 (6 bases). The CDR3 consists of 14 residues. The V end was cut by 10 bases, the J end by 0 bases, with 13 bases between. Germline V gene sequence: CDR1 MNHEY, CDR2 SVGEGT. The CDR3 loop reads CATEGGSSYNEQFF. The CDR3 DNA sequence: TGTGCCACCGAGGGAGGTTCCTCCTACAATGAGCAGTTCTTC.

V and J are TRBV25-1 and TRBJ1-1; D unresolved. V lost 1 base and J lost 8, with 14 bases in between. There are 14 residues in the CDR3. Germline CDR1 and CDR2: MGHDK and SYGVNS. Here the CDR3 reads CASSEFSGPREAFF. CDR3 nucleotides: TGTGCCAGCAGTGAATTCTCTGGCCCACGGGAAGCTTTCTTT.

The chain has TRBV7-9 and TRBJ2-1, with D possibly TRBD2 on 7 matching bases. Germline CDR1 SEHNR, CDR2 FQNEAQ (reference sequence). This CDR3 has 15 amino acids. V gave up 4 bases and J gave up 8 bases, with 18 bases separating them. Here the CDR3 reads CASSYLGGARDEQFF. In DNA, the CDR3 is TGTGCCAGCAGCTACCTTGGGGGGGCGAGGGATGAGCAGTTCTTC.

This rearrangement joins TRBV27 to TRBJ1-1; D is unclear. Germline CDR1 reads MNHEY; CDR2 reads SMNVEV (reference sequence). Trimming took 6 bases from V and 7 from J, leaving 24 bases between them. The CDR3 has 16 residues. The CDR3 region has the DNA TGTGCCAGCAGACCGGATGACATCGGACGGAAGATTGAAGCTTTCTTT. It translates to CASRPDDIGRKIEAFF.

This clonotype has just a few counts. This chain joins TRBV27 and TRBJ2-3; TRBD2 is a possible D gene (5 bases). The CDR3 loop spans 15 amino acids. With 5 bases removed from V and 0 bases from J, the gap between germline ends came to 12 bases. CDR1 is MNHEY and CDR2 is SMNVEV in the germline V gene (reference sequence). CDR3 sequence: CASSVALASTDTQYF. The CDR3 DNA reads TGTGCCAGCAGTGTAGCGTTAGCTAGCACAGATACGCAGTATTTT.

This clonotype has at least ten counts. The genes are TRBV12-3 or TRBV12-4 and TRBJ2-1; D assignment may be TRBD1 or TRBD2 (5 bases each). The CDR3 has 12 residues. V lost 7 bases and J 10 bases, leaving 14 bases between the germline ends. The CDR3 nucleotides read TGTGCCAGCATGGTAGCCTGGGGGGAGCAGTTCTTC. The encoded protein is CASMVAWGEQFF.

The CDR3 DNA reads TGTGCCAGCATCAAGGGACTTCTACTTTACACCGGGGAGCTGTTTTTT. Translated: CASIKGLLLYTGELFF. The rearrangement links TRBV7-9 to TRBJ2-2; weak D call: TRBD2 (6 bases). CDR1 is SEHNR, CDR2 FQNEAQ, per germline (reference sequence). The CDR3 totals 16 residues. With 7 bases removed from V and 3 bases from J, the gap between germline ends came to 18 bases.

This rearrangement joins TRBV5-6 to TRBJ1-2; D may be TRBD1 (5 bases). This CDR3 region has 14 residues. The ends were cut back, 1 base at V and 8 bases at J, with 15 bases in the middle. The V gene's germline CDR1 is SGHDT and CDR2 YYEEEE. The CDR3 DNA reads TGTGCCAGCAGCTTGTGGGGGGGAAGTCGCGGCTACACCTTC. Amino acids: CASSLWGGSRGYTF.

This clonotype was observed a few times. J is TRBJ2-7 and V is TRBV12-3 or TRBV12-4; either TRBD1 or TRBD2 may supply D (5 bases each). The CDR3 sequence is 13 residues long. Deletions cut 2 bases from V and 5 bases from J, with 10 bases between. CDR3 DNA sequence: TGTGCCAGCAGTTTATCTGAGGGGAACGAGCAGTACTTC. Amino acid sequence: CASSLSEGNEQYF.

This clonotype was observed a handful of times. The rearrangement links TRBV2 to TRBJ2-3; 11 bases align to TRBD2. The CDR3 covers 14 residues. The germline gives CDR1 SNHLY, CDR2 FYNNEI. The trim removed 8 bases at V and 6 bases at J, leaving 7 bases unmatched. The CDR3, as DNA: TGTGCCAGCTCTACTAGCGGGAGTTCTGATACGCAGTATTTT. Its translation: CASSTSGSSDTQYF.

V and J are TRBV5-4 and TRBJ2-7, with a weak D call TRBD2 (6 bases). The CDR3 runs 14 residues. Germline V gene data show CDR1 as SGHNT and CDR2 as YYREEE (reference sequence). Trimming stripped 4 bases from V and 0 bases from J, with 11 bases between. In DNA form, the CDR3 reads TGTGCCAGCAGCCCCAGCGGGTTCTCCTACGAGCAGTACTTC. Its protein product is CASSPSGFSYEQYF. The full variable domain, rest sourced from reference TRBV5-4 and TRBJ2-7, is ETGVTQSPTHLIKTRGQQVTLRCSSQSGHNTVSWYQQALGQGPQFIFQYYREEENGRGNFPPRFSGLQFPNYSSELNVNALELDDSALYLCASSPSGFSYEQYFGPGTRLTVT.